The following is a T cell receptor gamma chain sequence with its context. There are a few counts of this clone. Its antigen remains unidentified. Base qualities were left out, and no much larger clone turns up one base away. Library prep was done by multiplex PCR. TCRdb lists the instrument as Ion Torrent PGM. TRG repertoires were amplified from around 0.2 ug of biopsy DNA using the LymphoTrack kit, whose primers carry Illumina adapters. TRG amplicons were purified with AMPure XP beads, quantified on a 2100 Bioanalyzer, and pooled equimolarly. TRG libraries were sequenced on an Ion PGM instrument. In the source study's methods: Using FastX, any read was removed if more than 10% of its nucleotides had quality scores below the third quartile calculated per patient. Alignment of reads was performed with IMGT/HighV-QUEST so that V, D and J genes were assigned, CDR3 regions were identified and functionality was assessed. Sequences were converted to amino acids, and every sequence predicted to be non-functional was removed. The CDR3s were broken into kmers both with and without positional annotation, PCA was run on the kmer frequencies, and the samples were clustered using every one of the 1023 combinations of PCs 1-10. Classification was validated by leave-one-out cross-validation, in which parameters were re-optimised on the remaining samples each time. Using the vegan R package, Shannon diversity was calculated from repeated random subsamples whose size matched the lowest read count. TCRdb called clones anew from the public reads via CATT; matching DNA rows were later pooled. The authors' filters were not applied to this entry. Here the sample has approximately 740 gamma-chain clones; about 44% occur a single time. The ten top clones hold roughly 16% of the sample.

CDR1 and CDR2 are drawn from the germline V gene (reference sequence): GITISATS, ISYDGTV. From the cysteine through the phenylalanine, the CDR3 covers 11 amino acids. Only CDR3 DNA is held: 33 bases, read in frame from base 1. Compared with germline, V lacks 4 bases and J lacks 7 bases; bases without a gene match: 4. For each case, genomic DNA was isolated from ten 5-um FFPE scrolls with the QIAamp DNA FFPE tissue kit. To test whether coeliac disease can be classified from the TCR repertoire, the study used fully anonymised formalin-fixed paraffin-embedded duodenal biopsies that were not needed for diagnosis. The data were taken from a study of intestinal T cells in coeliac disease (TCRdb year 2020). For context, the study as a whole: Coeliac patients were much younger than controls, with mean ages of 16.0 versus 54.8 years in the TRG cohort. The TCR-delta (TRD) cohort comprised duodenal biopsies from approximately eleven coeliac disease patients and approximately eleven non-coeliac controls. Duodenal biopsies from some 30 coeliac disease patients and roughly 19 non-coeliac controls made up a second, larger TCR-gamma (TRG) cohort. Broader findings and caveats from the paper: TRG clustering correctly classified most of the 54 biopsies (roughly 94%), with a reported leave-one-out accuracy of approximately 87%. There was no way to tell repeated CDR3 amino acid sequences apart from PCR duplicates. FFPE-derived DNA was found to be relatively degraded, and loss of a proportion of TCR sequences in each sample was likely caused by this degradation. All 20 or so biopsies in training were correctly classified by TRD kmer-based clustering, and a leave-one-out accuracy of less than 95% was reported. Age was significantly different between the coeliac and control groups, but splitting the analysis by age did not give a significant classification.

The sequencing sample was made of a duodenal biopsy. The chain is assembled from TRGV9 and TRGJ1 or TRGJ2. The receptor's source is a human donor with celiac disease. The CDR3 is CALWDNYKKLF. The sequence in DNA is TGTGCCTTGTGGGATAACTATAAGAAACTCTTT.